This T cell receptor (beta chain) is drawn from a study of Graves' ophthalmopathy and Graves' hyperthyroidism. Researchers took RNA transcripts and amplified TCR beta CDR3 regions from them. Second-round multiplex PCR came after a first-round RT-PCR that employed HTBI primers. MiXCR, run by TCRdb on the multiplex PCR reads, gives a single entry per CDR3 protein. The sample holds about 420,000 distinct CDR3 sequences, 21% seen once. The germline V gene encodes CDR1 MDHEN and CDR2 SYDVKM. This CDR3 contains 14 residues. About this clonotype itself: A read error may explain this, as a much larger clone is one base away.

The specimen was peripheral blood. The chain uses TRBV28 and TRBJ1-1; 7 positions match TRBD1. This receptor was taken from a young woman with stable Graves' hyperthyroidism. DNA of the CDR3: TGTGCCAGCAGGCTAAGCAGGGGGAAGACTGAAGCTTGCTTT. Translating it yields CASRLSRGKTEACF.